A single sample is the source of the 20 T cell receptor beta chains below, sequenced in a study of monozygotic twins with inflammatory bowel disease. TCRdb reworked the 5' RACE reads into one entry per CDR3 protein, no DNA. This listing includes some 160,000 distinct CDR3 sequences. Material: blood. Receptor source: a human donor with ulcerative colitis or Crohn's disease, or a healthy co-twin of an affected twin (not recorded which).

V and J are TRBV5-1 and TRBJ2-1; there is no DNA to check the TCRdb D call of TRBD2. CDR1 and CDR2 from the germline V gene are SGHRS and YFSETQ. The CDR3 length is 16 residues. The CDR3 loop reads CASSLESGVHYNEQFF.

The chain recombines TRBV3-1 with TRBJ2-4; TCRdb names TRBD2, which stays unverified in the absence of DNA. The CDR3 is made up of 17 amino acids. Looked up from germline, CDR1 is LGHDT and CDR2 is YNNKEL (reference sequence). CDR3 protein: CASSQVVAGRSKNIQYF.

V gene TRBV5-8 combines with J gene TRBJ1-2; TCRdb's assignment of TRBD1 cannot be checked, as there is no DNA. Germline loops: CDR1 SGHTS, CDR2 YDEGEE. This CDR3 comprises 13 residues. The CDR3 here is CASSGRVNYGYTF.

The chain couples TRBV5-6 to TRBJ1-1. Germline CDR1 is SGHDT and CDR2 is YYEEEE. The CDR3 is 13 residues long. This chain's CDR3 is CASSFGRLRGGSF.

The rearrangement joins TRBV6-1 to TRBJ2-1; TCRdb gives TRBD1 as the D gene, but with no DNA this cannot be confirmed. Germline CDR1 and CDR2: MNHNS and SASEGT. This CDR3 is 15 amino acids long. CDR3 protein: CASRMGQGVVNEQFF.

The CDR3 sequence: CASSYSDRGYNEQFF. The V gene is TRBV6-5, the J gene TRBJ2-1; as DNA is missing, the TRBD1 call by TCRdb cannot be tested. Germline loops: CDR1 MNHEY, CDR2 SVGAGI. This CDR3 is built from 15 residues.

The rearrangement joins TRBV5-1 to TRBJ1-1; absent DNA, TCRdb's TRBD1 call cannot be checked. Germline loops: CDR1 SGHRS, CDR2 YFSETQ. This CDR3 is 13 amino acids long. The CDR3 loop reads CASKAAPNTEAFF.

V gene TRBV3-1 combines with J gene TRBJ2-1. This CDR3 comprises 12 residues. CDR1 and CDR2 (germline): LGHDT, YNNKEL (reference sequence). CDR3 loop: CASSLGIYEQFF.

CDR3 sequence reads: CATSDLGKSYNEQFF. The chain recombines TRBV6-1 with TRBJ2-1. CDR1 and CDR2 (germline): MNHNS, SASEGT. CDR3 size: 15 residues.

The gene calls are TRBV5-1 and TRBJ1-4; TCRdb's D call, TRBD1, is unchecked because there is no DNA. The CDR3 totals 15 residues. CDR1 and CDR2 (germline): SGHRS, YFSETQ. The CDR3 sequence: CASSLAALQESKLFF.

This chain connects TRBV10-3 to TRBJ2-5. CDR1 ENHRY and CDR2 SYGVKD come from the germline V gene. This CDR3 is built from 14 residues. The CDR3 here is CAISELQNQETQYF.

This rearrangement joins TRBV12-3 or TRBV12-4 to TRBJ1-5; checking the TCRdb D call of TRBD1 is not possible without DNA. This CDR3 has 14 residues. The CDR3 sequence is CASSPTGFGQPQHF.

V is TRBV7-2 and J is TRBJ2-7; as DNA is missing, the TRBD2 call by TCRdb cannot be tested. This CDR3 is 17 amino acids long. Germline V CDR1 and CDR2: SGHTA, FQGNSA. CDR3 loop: CASSLVASSGGSYEQYF. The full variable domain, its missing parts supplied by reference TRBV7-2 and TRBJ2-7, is GAGVSQSPSNKVTEKGKDVELRCDPISGHTALYWYRQSLGQGLEFLIYFQGNSAPDKSGLPSDRFSAERTGGSVSTLTIQRTQQEDSAVYLCASSLVASSGGSYEQYFGPGTRLTVT.

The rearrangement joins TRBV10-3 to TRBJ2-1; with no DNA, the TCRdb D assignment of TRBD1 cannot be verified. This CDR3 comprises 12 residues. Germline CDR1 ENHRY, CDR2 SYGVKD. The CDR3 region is CAISGTVNEQFF.

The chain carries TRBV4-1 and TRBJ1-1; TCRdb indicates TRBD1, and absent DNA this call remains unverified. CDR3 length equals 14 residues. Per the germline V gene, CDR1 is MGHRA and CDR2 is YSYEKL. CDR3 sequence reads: CASSQIEGVTEAFF.

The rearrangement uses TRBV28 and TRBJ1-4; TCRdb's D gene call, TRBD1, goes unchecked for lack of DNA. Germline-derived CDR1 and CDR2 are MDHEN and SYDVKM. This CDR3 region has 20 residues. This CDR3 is CASSLIRVPGQGNTNEKLFF.

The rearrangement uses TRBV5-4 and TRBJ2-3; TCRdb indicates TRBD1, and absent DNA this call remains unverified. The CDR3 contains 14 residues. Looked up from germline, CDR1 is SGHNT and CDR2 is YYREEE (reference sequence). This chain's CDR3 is CASSFRGGTDTQYF. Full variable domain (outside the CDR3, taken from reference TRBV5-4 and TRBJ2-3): ETGVTQSPTHLIKTRGQQVTLRCSSQSGHNTVSWYQQALGQGPQFIFQYYREEENGRGNFPPRFSGLQFPNYSSELNVNALELDDSALYLCASSFRGGTDTQYFGPGTRLTVL.

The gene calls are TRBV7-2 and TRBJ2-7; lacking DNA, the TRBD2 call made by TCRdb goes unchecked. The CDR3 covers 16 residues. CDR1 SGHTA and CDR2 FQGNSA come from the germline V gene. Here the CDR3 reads CASSLVLGGLSYEQYF. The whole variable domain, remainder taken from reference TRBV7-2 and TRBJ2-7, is GAGVSQSPSNKVTEKGKDVELRCDPISGHTALYWYRQSLGQGLEFLIYFQGNSAPDKSGLPSDRFSAERTGGSVSTLTIQRTQQEDSAVYLCASSLVLGGLSYEQYFGPGTRLTVT.

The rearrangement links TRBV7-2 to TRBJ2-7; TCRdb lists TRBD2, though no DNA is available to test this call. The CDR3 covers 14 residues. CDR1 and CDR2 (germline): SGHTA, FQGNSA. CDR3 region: CASSLGRLTYEQYF.

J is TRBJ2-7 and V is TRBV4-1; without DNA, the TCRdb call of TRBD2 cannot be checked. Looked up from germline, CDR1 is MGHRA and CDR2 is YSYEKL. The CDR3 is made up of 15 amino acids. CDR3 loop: CASSLTAGGGYEQYF.